The rows below give T cell receptor beta chains drawn from one sample of a study of response to subunit inactivated influenza vaccine. One entry per CDR3 protein results from TCRdb running MiXCR on the RT-PCR reads. The sample lists under 950,000 distinct CDR3 sequences; 21% were seen once. The sequencing used PBMCs from blood, collected about 5 days after vaccination. The receptors were sampled from a man aged 50-59 years who received an inactivated influenza vaccine. The CDR3 runs from the conserved cysteine through the conserved F or W. The D gene is left open where the match is weak. Not every row has a clone size; where given, it reads once, few, many or a size class.

V	size	J	D	DNA	CDR3
TRBV20-1	-	TRBJ2-5	TRBD2	TGCAGTGCTAAGTATTCGACTAGCGGGAGAAAAGAGACCCAGTACTTC	CSAKYSTSGRKETQYF
TRBV12-3/TRBV12-4	many	TRBJ2-5	TRBD1	TGTGCCAGCAGTTTCGGGACAGGACAAGAGACCCAGTACTTC	CASSFGTGQETQYF
TRBV7-9	-	TRBJ1-1	-	TGTGCCAGCAGCCAGGACATGGTGACTTTCTTT	CASSQDMVTFF
TRBV7-3	few	TRBJ2-7	-	TGTGCCAGCAGCTTCTTGGTGGCGTGTCGGGGATACGAGCAGTACTTC	CASSFLVACRGYEQYF
TRBV20-1	few	TRBJ2-3	-	TGCAGTGCTAGAGATCGGGTGGGCTTCACAGATACGCAGTATTTT	CSARDRVGFTDTQYF
TRBV5-1	-	TRBJ2-7	-	TGCGCCAGCAGCCCGGGTGGCATTTCCGTCTACGAGCAGTACTTC	CASSPGGISVYEQYF
TRBV27	-	TRBJ2-3	-	TGTGCCAGCAGCCGGGGTACTCCCCTAGGGGTAGATACGCAGTATTTT	CASSRGTPLGVDTQYF
TRBV6-5	many	TRBJ1-4	-	TGTGCCAGCAGTTACCCCCCAAGAGGGAGGGATGAAAAACTGTTTTTT	CASSYPPRGRDEKLFF
TRBV29-1	few	TRBJ2-1	-	TGCAGCGTGGACGAGGGCGAGCGGCCTAACAATGAGCAGTTCTTC	CSVDEGERPNNEQFF
TRBV10-3	-	TRBJ2-1	-	TGTGCCATCAGTGATTCCCTTAGCTCCTACAATGAGCAGTTCTTC	CAISDSLSSYNEQFF
TRBV6-1	-	TRBJ2-2	-	TGTGCCAGCACGGTAGCGTGGGGTTCCACCGGGGAGCTGTTTTTT	CASTVAWGSTGELFF
TRBV30	-	TRBJ2-1	TRBD2	TGTGCCTGGAGCCCCAAGGGACTAGCGGACTACAATGAGCAGTTCTTC	CAWSPKGLADYNEQFF
TRBV28	-	TRBJ2-7	TRBD1	TGTGCCAGCAGTCGACTCGGGACAGGGCTAGAAGAGCAGTACTTC	CASSRLGTGLEEQYF
TRBV6-2/TRBV6-3	-	TRBJ2-1	-	TGTGCCAGCAGGGGACTTTCTGCCGATGAGCAGTTCTTC	CASRGLSADEQFF
TRBV7-2	-	TRBJ2-7	-	TGTGCCAGCAGCCCCTCCTCGTTACACTCCTACGAGCAGTACTTC	CASSPSSLHSYEQYF
TRBV3-1	-	TRBJ2-7	-	TGTGCCAGCAGCGGAGGGGCGATGAGCTCCTACGAGCAGTACTTC	CASSGGAMSSYEQYF
TRBV10-3	-	TRBJ2-5	-	TGTGCCATCAGTGAGACGGGAGAGACCCAGTACTTC	CAISETGETQYF
TRBV7-3	-	TRBJ2-1	-	TGTGCCAGCAGCTTAACGCCCAATGAGCAGTTCTTC	CASSLTPNEQFF
TRBV7-9	few	TRBJ2-2	-	TGTGCCAGCAGCACTGAGACAACCGGGGAGCTGTTTTTT	CASSTETTGELFF
TRBV20-1	few	TRBJ2-5	TRBD2	TGCAGTGCTCTCTTTGCGGGGGGCGGGGAGACCCAGTACTTC	CSALFAGGGETQYF
TRBV29-1	few	TRBJ1-3	-	TGCAGCGTCTTTACAGGGTCTGGAAACACCATATATTTT	CSVFTGSGNTIYF
TRBV5-4	few	TRBJ1-5	-	TGTGCCAGCAGCTTGGACTTGGGGGGAGTGCAGCCCCAGCATTTT	CASSLDLGGVQPQHF
TRBV12-3/TRBV12-4	few	TRBJ2-7	-	TGTGCCAGCAGTTCCCGGACTGTTGAGCAGTACTTC	CASSSRTVEQYF
TRBV12-3/TRBV12-4	-	TRBJ1-2	-	TGTGCCAGCACCCCGGGGGGGCGCGAATATGGCTACACCTTC	CASTPGGREYGYTF
TRBV21-1	-	TRBJ1-5	-	TGTGCCAGCAGCAAAACGGGGGGGCAGACTAGGGATTTCCGTCAGCCCCAGCATTTT	CASSKTGGQTRDFRQPQHF
TRBV5-1	-	TRBJ2-1	TRBD1	TGCGCCAGCAGCCATGACAGGGGGTCGTACAATGAGCAGTTCTTC	CASSHDRGSYNEQFF
TRBV7-6	-	TRBJ1-1	-	TGTGCCAGCAGCTATAGATTACCCGAGGGGGTTACCACTGAAGCTTTCTTT	CASSYRLPEGVTTEAFF
TRBV4-3	few	TRBJ2-7	-	TGCGCCAGCAGCCAAGGGGACGGACCCTACGAGCAGTACTTC	CASSQGDGPYEQYF
TRBV14	many	TRBJ2-4	-	TGTGCCAGCAGCCAGACCGGGGTTGGAGCCAAAAACATTCAGTACTTC	CASSQTGVGAKNIQYF
TRBV4-3	-	TRBJ1-2	-	TGCGCCAGCAGCCAAGACAGAACCGGGACACGGATTAACTATGGCTACACCTTC	CASSQDRTGTRINYGYTF
TRBV3-1	-	TRBJ1-1	-	TGTGCCAGCACCAATGCGGGTAGTGAAGCTTTCTTT	CASTNAGSEAFF
TRBV6-2/TRBV6-3	-	TRBJ2-6	-	TGTGCCAGCAGTAACCCCGGGACAATGGACTCCTCTGGGGCCAACGTCCTGACTTTC	CASSNPGTMDSSGANVLTF
TRBV19	few	TRBJ2-2	TRBD2	TGTGCCAGTAGACGCAGGACTAGCGGGACGAACACCGGGGAGCTGTTTTTT	CASRRRTSGTNTGELFF
TRBV7-8	-	TRBJ2-1	TRBD2	TGTGCCAGCAGCTTATTCGCGGGGGGACTTTACAATGAGCAGTTCTTC	CASSLFAGGLYNEQFF
TRBV6-5	-	TRBJ2-7	TRBD1	TGTGCCAGCAGTTACACAGGGGGCACCTACGAGCAGTACTTC	CASSYTGGTYEQYF